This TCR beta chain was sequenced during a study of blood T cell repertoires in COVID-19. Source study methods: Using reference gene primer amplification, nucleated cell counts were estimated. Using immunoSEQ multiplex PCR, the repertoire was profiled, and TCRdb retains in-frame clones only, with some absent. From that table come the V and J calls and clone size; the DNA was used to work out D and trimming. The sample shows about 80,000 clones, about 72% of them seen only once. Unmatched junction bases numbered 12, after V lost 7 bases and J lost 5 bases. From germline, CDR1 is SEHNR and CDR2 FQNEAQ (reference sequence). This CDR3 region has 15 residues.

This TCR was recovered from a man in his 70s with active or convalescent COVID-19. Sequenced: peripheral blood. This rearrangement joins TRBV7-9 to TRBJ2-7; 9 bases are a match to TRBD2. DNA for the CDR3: TGTGCCAGCAACCCCAGCGGGGGGCCTCCGGACGAGCAGTACTTC. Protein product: CASNPSGGPPDEQYF.